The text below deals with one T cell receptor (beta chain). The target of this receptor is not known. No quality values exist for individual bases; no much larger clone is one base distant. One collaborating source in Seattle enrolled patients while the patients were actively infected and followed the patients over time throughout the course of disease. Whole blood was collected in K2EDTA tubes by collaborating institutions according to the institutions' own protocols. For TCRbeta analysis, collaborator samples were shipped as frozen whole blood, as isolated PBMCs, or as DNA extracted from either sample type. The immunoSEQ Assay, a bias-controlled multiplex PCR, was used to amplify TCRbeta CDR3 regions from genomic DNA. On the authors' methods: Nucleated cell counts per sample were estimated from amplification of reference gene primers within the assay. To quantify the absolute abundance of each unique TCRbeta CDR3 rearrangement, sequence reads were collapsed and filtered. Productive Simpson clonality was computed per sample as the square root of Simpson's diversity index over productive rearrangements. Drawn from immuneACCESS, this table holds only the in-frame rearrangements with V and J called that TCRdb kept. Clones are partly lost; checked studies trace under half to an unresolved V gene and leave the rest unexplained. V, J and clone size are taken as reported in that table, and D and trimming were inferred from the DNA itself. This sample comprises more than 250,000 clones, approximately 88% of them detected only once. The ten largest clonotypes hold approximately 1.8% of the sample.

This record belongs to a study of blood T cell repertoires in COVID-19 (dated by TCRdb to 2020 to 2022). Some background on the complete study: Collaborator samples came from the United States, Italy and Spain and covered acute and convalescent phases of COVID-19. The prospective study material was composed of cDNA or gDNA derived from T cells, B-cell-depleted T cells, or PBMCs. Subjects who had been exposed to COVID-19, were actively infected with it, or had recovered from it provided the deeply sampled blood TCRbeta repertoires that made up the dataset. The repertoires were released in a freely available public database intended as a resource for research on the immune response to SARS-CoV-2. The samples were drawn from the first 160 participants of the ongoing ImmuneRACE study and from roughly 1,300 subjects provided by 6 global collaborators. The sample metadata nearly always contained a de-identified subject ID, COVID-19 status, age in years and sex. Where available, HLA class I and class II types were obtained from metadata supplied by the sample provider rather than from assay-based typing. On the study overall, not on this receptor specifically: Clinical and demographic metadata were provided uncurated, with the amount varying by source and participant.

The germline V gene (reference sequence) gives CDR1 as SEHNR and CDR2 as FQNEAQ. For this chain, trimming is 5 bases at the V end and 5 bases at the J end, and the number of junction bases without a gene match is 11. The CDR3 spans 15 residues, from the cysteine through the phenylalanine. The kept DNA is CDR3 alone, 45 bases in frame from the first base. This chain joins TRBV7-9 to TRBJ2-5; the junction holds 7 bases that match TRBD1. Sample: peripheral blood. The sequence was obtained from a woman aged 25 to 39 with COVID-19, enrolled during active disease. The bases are TGTGCCAGCAGCCCCCGCCAGGGGGTTTTGGAGACCCAGTACTTC. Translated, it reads CASSPRQGVLETQYF. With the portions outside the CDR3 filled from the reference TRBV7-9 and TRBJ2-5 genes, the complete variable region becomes DTGVSQNPRHKITKRGQNVTFRCDPISEHNRLYWYRQTLGQGPEFLTYFQNEAQLEKSRLLSDRFSAERPKGSFSTLEIQRTEQGDSAMYLCASSPRQGVLETQYFGPGTRLLVL.